Relative to its sample, the clone carrying this T cell receptor beta chain is large. This specimen comes from a study of blood T cell repertoires in COVID-19. About the research overall: COVID-19 samples from acute and convalescent phases originated in the United States, Italy and Spain. The cDNA or gDNA used as material had been derived from T cells, B-cell-depleted T cells, or PBMCs.

Original data processing: Reference gene primer amplification gave nucleated cell count estimates. Using immunoSEQ multiplex PCR, the repertoire was profiled, and TCRdb retains in-frame clones only, with some absent. That table is the source of V, J and clone size, and D and trimming were worked out from the DNA. The data contain 35,000 to 40,000 clones, roughly 80% of them singletons. The germline V gene encodes CDR1 LNHDA and CDR2 SQIVND (reference sequence). The CDR3 sequence is 18 residues long. Trimming at V came to 5 bases and at J to 2 bases, leaving 17 bases not matched to a gene. The rearrangement links TRBV19 to TRBJ2-7, with 8 bases matching TRBD2. Sequenced input: peripheral blood. The receptor was isolated from a human donor with acute or convalescent COVID-19. The donor label of this sample is uncertain. CDR3 bases: TGTGCCAGTAGTTTCCCCCCACACACTAGCGGCTCCCCCTACGAGCAGTACTTC. Translated: CASSFPPHTSGSPYEQYF.